This TCR beta chain was recorded in a study of T-cell reconstitution after alpha-beta-depleted transplantation in children. For TCRbeta, the library was prepared with unique molecular identifiers. TCRdb passed the PCR reads through MiXCR, listing each CDR3 protein once. This table holds about 110,000 distinct CDR3 sequences, almost 6.5% found once. The CDR3 is 15 amino acids. Looked up from germline, CDR1 is SQVTM and CDR2 is ANQGSEA. The V end lost 6 bases, the J end lost 1 base, and 16 bases lay between the germline ends. This clonotype was recorded many times. Its cognate antigen is unknown. Study-wide findings and caveats: Newly made T cells mostly supplied T-cell counts and diversity one year after transplant. Several hundred expanded graft clones reportedly were the source of alpha-beta T cells about two months after transplant. Some patients showed high day-60 TCRbeta diversity, which derived from surviving recipient T cells and thymic progenitors.

The V call is TRBV29-1, the J call TRBJ2-1; D tentatively fits TRBD1 or TRBD2 (6 bases each). This specimen consisted of PBMCs, mostly from graft donor cells, obtained 360 days after TCRalphabeta/CD19-depleted stem cell transplant. The receptor was isolated from a male patient aged 2-9 years who had a stem cell transplant for acute lymphoblastic leukemia, so the T cells may come from the graft donor. DNA for the CDR3: TGCAGCGTCGCTGGGGGGCCCCAGTCCTACAATGAGCAGTTCTTC. Translation gives CSVAGGPQSYNEQFF.